Shown below are 21 T cell receptor beta chains from a single sample sequenced in a study of cytomegalovirus exposure and HLA in healthy donors. This PCR relied on a set of 60 Vbeta primers and 13 Jbeta primers. TCRdb keeps only in-frame clones here, not all; method: immunoSEQ multiplex PCR. The repertoire holds more than 150,000 clones, with 75% to 85% as singletons. What was sequenced was PBMCs. These receptors were obtained from a girl aged 5-17 years in good health and CMV-seropositive.

The rearrangement links TRBV6-4 to TRBJ1-1; D is possibly TRBD1 (6 bases). The V and J ends lost 6 bases and 7 bases respectively, with 21 bases between them. Per germline, CDR1 MRHNA and CDR2 SNTAGT. The CDR3 is made up of 15 amino acids. CDR3 amino acids: CASRDVGGARGEAFF. The CDR3 region has the DNA TGTGCCAGCAGGGACGTAGGGGGGGCGAGGGGTGAAGCTTTCTTT.

Here the CDR3 reads CASEQGVRTEAFF. CDR3 DNA sequence: TGTGCCAGCGAACAGGGGGTCCGTACTGAAGCTTTCTTT. This sequence joins TRBV6-6 and TRBJ1-1, with TRBD1 matching over 8 bases. Trimming removed 8 bases from V and 5 bases from J; junction bases left unmatched: 7. Germline V CDR1 and CDR2: MNHNY, SVGAGI (reference sequence). This CDR3 has 13 amino acids.

The rearrangement uses TRBV10-2 and TRBJ2-3; 13 bases are shared with TRBD2. Germline V lookup: CDR1 WSHSY, CDR2 SAAADI. V lost 8 bases, J lost 9 bases, and 17 bases stayed unmatched. This CDR3 spans 17 amino acids. For the CDR3, the DNA is TGCGCCAGCGGCACAGTTCCCGGGACTAGCGGGGTAGTGACGCAGTATTTT. Protein product: CASGTVPGTSGVVTQYF.

This clone has a single count. The chain combines TRBV10-3 with TRBJ1-2, with no clear D. The germline V gene encodes CDR1 ENHRY and CDR2 SYGVKD. The germline V and J ends were trimmed by 5 bases and 8 bases, with 12 bases remaining between them. The CDR3 consists of 12 residues. The CDR3 sequence is CAISSTSWGYTF. The CDR3 DNA reads as TGTGCCATCAGTTCGACAAGCTGGGGCTACACCTTC.

The rearrangement links TRBV9 to TRBJ1-1; D ambiguous. Trimming pared 3 bases from V and 4 bases from J, leaving 10 bases between. Germline V gene sequence: CDR1 SGDLS, CDR2 YYNGEE. The CDR3 extends over 13 amino acids. The CDR3: CASSGPRGTEAFF. The CDR3, as DNA: TGTGCCAGCAGCGGTCCCCGGGGCACTGAAGCTTTCTTT.

The rearrangement joins TRBV4-3 to TRBJ1-4, with D hard to call. CDR1 is LGHNA, CDR2 YSLEER, per germline. V shed 0 bases and J shed 7 bases, with 27 bases lying between them. The CDR3 contains 20 residues. For the CDR3, the DNA is TGCGCCAGCAGCCAAGATAGGTCAACTCTAGGAGGGTTGGAGGGTGAAAAACTGTTTTTT. It is translated as CASSQDRSTLGGLEGEKLFF.

The rearrangement joins TRBV5-4 to TRBJ2-5, with D possibly being TRBD2 (6 bases). V lost 0 bases and J 7 bases, leaving 13 bases between the germline ends. The CDR3 loop spans 14 amino acids. Per the germline V gene, CDR1 is SGHNT and CDR2 is YYREEE (reference sequence). The CDR3 spells CASSLVEGIGTQYF. The CDR3 DNA sequence: TGTGCCAGCAGCTTGGTGGAGGGGATCGGGACCCAGTACTTC. Full variable domain (missing parts from reference TRBV5-4 and TRBJ2-5): ETGVTQSPTHLIKTRGQQVTLRCSSQSGHNTVSWYQQALGQGPQFIFQYYREEENGRGNFPPRFSGLQFPNYSSELNVNALELDDSALYLCASSLVEGIGTQYFGPGTRLLVL.

The chain links TRBV30 to TRBJ1-6, with a possible D match to TRBD1 (5 bases). The CDR3 is 13 amino acids. Germline CDR1 GTSNPN, CDR2 SVGIG (reference sequence). V lost 3 bases and J lost 10, with 13 bases in between. CDR3 in amino acids: CAWRVDKGSPLHF. Here the CDR3 DNA reads TGTGCCTGGAGAGTGGACAAAGGGTCACCCCTCCACTTT.

CDR3 in DNA: TGTGCCAGCAGTTATCAACCGCCCATTACTAGCACTGAAGCTTTCTTT. Translated: CASSYQPPITSTEAFF. The gene calls are TRBV6-6 and TRBJ1-1; D remains ambiguous. Looked up from germline, CDR1 is MNHNY and CDR2 is SVGAGI (reference sequence). Trimming stripped 3 bases from V and 4 bases from J, with 18 bases between. The CDR3 contains 16 residues.

The chain uses TRBV6-5 and TRBJ1-1, with D perhaps matching TRBD1 (6 bases). The CDR3 sequence is 13 residues long. Germline CDR1 and CDR2: MNHEY and SVGAGI. V lost 4 bases to trimming and J lost 3 bases, with 9 bases between them. In DNA form, the CDR3 reads TGTGCCAGCAGTTTCTCAGGGGACACTGAAGCTTTCTTT. Translation gives CASSFSGDTEAFF.

The V and J genes are TRBV7-6 and TRBJ2-1, with 9 bases aligning to TRBD2. The CDR3 totals 15 residues. Germline CDR1 and CDR2: SGHVS and FNYEAQ. V shed 3 bases and J 6 bases; nucleotides not matched to a gene: 6. The CDR3: CASSLSGGTPNEQFF. The CDR3 DNA follows: TGTGCCAGCAGCTTGAGCGGGGGGACCCCCAATGAGCAGTTCTTC.

This clone was counted a few times. Here the CDR3 DNA reads TGTGCCAGCAGTAGACTAGCGGGGGGGGACGAGCAGTACTTC. Its protein is CASSRLAGGDEQYF. V and J are TRBV6-6 and TRBJ2-7; TRBD2 aligns across 14 bases. There are 14 residues in the CDR3. The V segment lost 5 bases and the J segment 5 bases; nucleotides outside the gene matches: 2. In germline, CDR1 is MNHNY, CDR2 SVGAGI (reference sequence).

This chain joins TRBV4-1 and TRBJ2-7, with TRBD1 identical over 10 bases. The germline CDR1 and CDR2 sequences are MGHRA and YSYEKL. This CDR3 contains 16 residues. V lost 2 bases, J lost 2 bases, and 6 bases stayed unmatched. The CDR3 bases are TGCGCCAGCAGCCAAAATCCGGGACAGGGGACCTACGAGCAGTACTTC. It translates to CASSQNPGQGTYEQYF.

The chain carries TRBV7-2 and TRBJ2-1; 11 bases line up with TRBD2. The CDR3 is made up of 15 amino acids. Looked up from germline, CDR1 is SGHTA and CDR2 is FQGNSA. The V segment lost 5 bases and the J segment 9 bases; nucleotides outside the gene matches: 9. The chain's CDR3 is CASSATSGGRGEQFF. In DNA form, the CDR3 reads TGTGCCAGCAGCGCCACTAGCGGGGGCCGCGGTGAGCAGTTCTTC.

This chain connects TRBV28 to TRBJ2-5; 8 bases match TRBD2. The germline gives CDR1 MDHEN, CDR2 SYDVKM. The CDR3 loop spans 17 amino acids. V shed 6 bases, J shed 1 base, and the junction held 13 bases outside the gene matches. CDR3: CASSSVRGGLFQETQYF. In nucleotides, the CDR3 is TGTGCCAGCAGCTCGGTTCGGGGGGGCCTCTTCCAAGAGACCCAGTACTTC.

This chain links TRBV5-4 with TRBJ2-7; 9 positions agree with TRBD1. The germline V gene has CDR1 SGHNT and CDR2 YYREEE (reference sequence). The CDR3 length is 13 residues. The V and J ends lost 7 bases and 2 bases, in that order; junction bases with no gene match: 4. CDR3 in amino acids: CASRDRVTYEQYF. The CDR3 DNA reads as TGTGCCAGCCGGGACAGGGTCACCTACGAGCAGTACTTC.

The rearrangement links TRBV7-7 to TRBJ2-2, with D perhaps matching TRBD1 (7 bases). The V and J ends lost 4 bases and 4 bases respectively, with 10 bases between them. The CDR3 sequence is 14 residues long. Germline CDR1 SSHAT, CDR2 FNYEAQ (reference sequence). The CDR3 bases are TGTGCCAGCAGCTCCCAGGGGGGCACCGGGGAGCTGTTTTTT. The encoded protein is CASSSQGGTGELFF.

The chain uses TRBV5-4 and TRBJ1-2; TRBD1 aligns across 7 bases. The germline gives CDR1 SGHNT, CDR2 YYREEE (reference sequence). The CDR3 runs 15 residues. Trimming removed 0 bases from V and 4 bases from J; junction bases left unmatched: 6. The CDR3 is CASSLEGQQPYGYTF. CDR3 DNA sequence: TGTGCCAGCAGCTTGGAGGGACAGCAACCCTATGGCTACACCTTC. Variable domain in full (rest from reference TRBV5-4 and TRBJ1-2): ETGVTQSPTHLIKTRGQQVTLRCSSQSGHNTVSWYQQALGQGPQFIFQYYREEENGRGNFPPRFSGLQFPNYSSELNVNALELDDSALYLCASSLEGQQPYGYTFGSGTRLTVV.

This clone occurred once. The chain recombines TRBV30 with TRBJ1-4; TRBD1 is a possible D gene (6 bases). CDR3 length: 14 residues. Germline CDR1 reads GTSNPN; CDR2 reads SVGIG (reference sequence). V was cut by 3 bases and J by 7 bases, with 15 bases left in between. The chain's CDR3 is CAWRGQNTFEKLFF. CDR3 sequence (DNA): TGTGCCTGGAGAGGACAGAACACCTTTGAAAAACTGTTTTTT. The full variable domain, with the rest looked up from reference TRBV30 and TRBJ1-4, is SQTIHQWPATLVQPVGSPLSLECTVEGTSNPNLYWYRQAAGRGLQLLFYSVGIGQISSEVPQNLSASRPQDRQFILSSKKLLLSDSGFYLCAWRGQNTFEKLFFGSGTQLSVL.

The J gene is TRBJ2-1, the V gene TRBV28; D is perhaps TRBD1 (5 bases). Germline CDR1 and CDR2: MDHEN and SYDVKM. Between the trimmed V and J ends, which lost 4 bases and 4 bases, there was a span of 5 bases. This CDR3 has 12 residues. The CDR3 nucleotides are TGTGCCAGCAGTTGGACATACAATGAGCAGTTCTTC. Encoded protein: CASSWTYNEQFF.

The chain uses TRBV10-2 and TRBJ2-5; tentatively, D is TRBD2 (7 bases). With 8 bases removed from V and 3 bases from J, the gap between germline ends came to 10 bases. Germline CDR1 is WSHSY and CDR2 is SAAADI. This CDR3 is built from 12 residues. CDR3 DNA sequence: TGCGCCAGCGTAGGGGGGGAAGAGACCCAGTACTTC. Its protein product is CASVGGEETQYF.